A single sample is the source of the 30 T cell receptor beta chains below, sequenced in a study of vaccination effects on CD4 cells after COVID-19. Viral peptide pool expansion of antigen-specific CD4+ T cells preceded sequencing in the ViraFEST assay. Culturing for about ten days preceded CD4+ T cell isolation. This person's SARS-CoV-2 infection, confirmed by PCR, occurred between March and December 2020. Measured with immunoSEQ multiplex PCR; TCRdb has only the in-frame clones, and not every one. The data contain roughly 45,000 clones, around 72% of them seen just once; the ten biggest clones take up more than 30%. Their antigen targets remain unknown. This material consisted of CD4+ T cells from PBMCs cultured with a peptide pool, taken before COVID-19 vaccination. These receptors were obtained from a human donor who had a prior SARS-CoV-2 infection.

The rearrangement uses TRBV4-2 and TRBJ1-1; D uncertain. Trimming left V 1 base short and J 8 bases short, with 14 bases between. This CDR3 spans 14 amino acids. Germline CDR1 is LGHNA and CDR2 is YNFKEQ. The CDR3, as DNA: TGTGCCAGCAGCCAAGGGGTTGGGCTTTCAGAAGCTTTCTTT. Its protein product is CASSQGVGLSEAFF.

J is TRBJ2-7 and V is TRBV6-5, with 9 bases fitting TRBD2. The germline gives CDR1 MNHEY, CDR2 SVGAGI. The CDR3 length is 14 residues. The ends lost 5 bases at V and 4 bases at J; junction bases unmatched: 6. The CDR3 loop is CASSIAGANYEQYF. CDR3 coding DNA: TGTGCCAGCAGTATAGCGGGAGCGAATTACGAGCAGTACTTC.

The chain has TRBV7-2 and TRBJ2-1; 8 nucleotides align to TRBD1. The germline CDR1 and CDR2 sequences are SGHTA and FQGNSA. With V trimmed by 3 bases and J by 8 bases, 9 bases remained unmatched. The CDR3 length is 15 residues. This chain's CDR3 is CASSFSPTGEDEQFF. The CDR3 DNA sequence: TGTGCCAGCAGCTTCTCCCCGACAGGGGAGGATGAGCAGTTCTTC.

The rearrangement links TRBV9 to TRBJ2-1; no clear D. V lost 0 bases and J 0 bases, leaving 10 bases between the germline ends. The CDR3 runs 16 residues. Germline CDR1 and CDR2: SGDLS and YYNGEE. The CDR3 nucleotides read TGTGCCAGCAGCGTAGGTCCACTTAGCTCCTACAATGAGCAGTTCTTC. Protein sequence: CASSVGPLSSYNEQFF.

The rearrangement uses TRBV15 and TRBJ1-1, with D tentatively TRBD1 (6 bases). Trimming cost V 5 bases and J 2 bases, with 18 bases left between them. The germline V gene encodes CDR1 LNHNV and CDR2 YYDKDF (reference sequence). The CDR3 is 16 amino acids. CDR3 bases: TGTGCCACCAGCGTAGGCAGGGGCAGGGGTAACACTGAAGCTTTCTTT. Translation gives CATSVGRGRGNTEAFF.

The J gene is TRBJ1-2, the V gene TRBV27; 9 bases agree with TRBD1. Trimming at V came to 9 bases and at J to 3 bases, leaving 5 bases not matched to a gene. The CDR3 has 13 amino acids. Germline V gives CDR1 MNHEY, CDR2 SMNVEV (reference sequence). The DNA for the CDR3 is TGTGCCAGGAACAGGGGGCAGGACTATGGCTACACCTTC. Its translation is CARNRGQDYGYTF.

This clone was seen a handful of times. J is TRBJ1-1 and V is TRBV25-1; D is ambiguous. Germline CDR1 and CDR2: MGHDK and SYGVNS. Trimming stripped 3 bases from V and 3 bases from J, with 8 bases between. The CDR3 is 13 amino acids. The CDR3 loop is CASSDMGYTEAFF. The CDR3 nucleotides are TGTGCCAGCAGTGATATGGGATACACTGAAGCTTTCTTT.

This clone has just a few counts. The CDR3 loop is CATSDAGTSGGYEQFF. CDR3 in DNA: TGTGCCACCTCCGACGCCGGGACTAGCGGGGGATATGAGCAGTTCTTC. The chain couples TRBV24-1 to TRBJ2-1; TRBD2 matches 14 bases. Trimming took 9 bases from V and 8 from J; bases not matched to a gene: 11. Germline CDR1 is KGHDR and CDR2 is SFDVKD. CDR3 size: 16 residues.

The chain employs TRBV20-1 and TRBJ2-2, with 8 positions matching TRBD2. The ends lost 3 bases at V and 6 bases at J; junction bases unmatched: 6. Germline CDR1 and CDR2: DFQATT and SNEGSKA (reference sequence). The CDR3 loop spans 14 amino acids. The CDR3 spells CSASSAGVSGELFF. In nucleotides, the CDR3 is TGCAGTGCTAGTTCAGCGGGAGTTTCCGGGGAGCTGTTTTTT.

This clone showed up just a few times. This rearrangement joins TRBV3-1 (or the pseudogene TRBV3-2) to TRBJ1-5, with D possibly TRBD1 on 6 matching bases. V was shortened by 0 bases and J by 6 bases, with 6 bases between the two germline ends. The length of the CDR3 is 13 residues. CDR1 LGHDT and CDR2 YNNKEL come from the germline V gene (reference sequence). The CDR3 coding sequence is TGTGCCAGCAGCCAAGACAGGGGTCAGCCCCAGCATTTT. Residues: CASSQDRGQPQHF.

A few counts support this clone. J is TRBJ1-1 and V is TRBV20-1; D gene uncertain. The germline CDR1 and CDR2 sequences are DFQATT and SNEGSKA (reference sequence). V was shortened by 3 bases and J by 1 base, with 9 bases between the two germline ends. The CDR3 is made up of 13 amino acids. CDR3 protein: CSASRVPNTEAFF. The CDR3 nucleotides are TGCAGTGCTAGTCGGGTGCCGAACACTGAAGCTTTCTTT.

This clone showed up just a few times. The chain has TRBV4-1 and TRBJ2-1; perhaps TRBD2 as D (5 bases). V lost 3 bases to trimming and J lost 0 bases, with 9 bases between them. CDR1 and CDR2 (germline): MGHRA, YSYEKL. The CDR3 is 15 amino acids. CDR3: CASSQSGSSYNEQFF. CDR3 in DNA: TGCGCCAGCAGCCAGAGCGGTTCCTCCTACAATGAGCAGTTCTTC.

The chain joins TRBV4-2 to TRBJ2-1; D is unresolved. The germline V and J ends were trimmed by 1 base and 4 bases, with 14 bases remaining between them. CDR1 is LGHNA and CDR2 is YNFKEQ in the germline V gene. This CDR3 contains 16 residues. The CDR3: CASSQGPETYYNEQFF. The CDR3 DNA follows: TGTGCCAGCAGCCAAGGCCCGGAGACCTATTACAATGAGCAGTTCTTC.

This chain links TRBV6-6 with TRBJ2-1, with D perhaps matching TRBD2 (5 bases). V was pared by 6 bases and J by 9 bases, with 12 bases between. Looked up from germline, CDR1 is MNHNY and CDR2 is SVGAGI (reference sequence). The CDR3 covers 12 residues. Here the CDR3 DNA reads TGTGCCAGCAGCCCAACTAGTTTTGAGCAGTTCTTC. Its protein is CASSPTSFEQFF.

The chain carries TRBV7-9 and TRBJ2-2; tentatively, D is TRBD1 or TRBD2 (5 bases each). In germline, CDR1 is SEHNR, CDR2 FQNEAQ (reference sequence). This CDR3 is built from 15 residues. Deletions cut 7 bases from V and 5 bases from J, with 17 bases between. In DNA form, the CDR3 reads TGTGCCAGCATTACAGGAGGCCTCGGGACCGGGGAGCTGTTTTTT. Its translation is CASITGGLGTGELFF.

The chain recombines TRBV21-1 with TRBJ2-6. TRBV21-1 is a pseudogene. The CDR3 consists of 14 residues. The CDR3 spells CASTKDSGANVLTF. In nucleotides, the CDR3 is TGTGCCAGCACCAAGGACTCTGGGGCCAACGTCCTGACTTTC.

This clone has only a few counts. V usage is TRBV5-1 and J usage is TRBJ2-2; no definite D call. This CDR3 is built from 15 residues. CDR1 and CDR2 (germline): SGHRS, YFSETQ. V lost 0 bases and J lost 7, with 13 bases in between. The CDR3 protein is CASSLVSRSGGELFF. In nucleotides, the CDR3 is TGCGCCAGCAGCTTGGTCAGCAGGTCCGGCGGGGAGCTGTTTTTT.

The sample holds a few counts of this clone. The CDR3 spells CASSPRQGRSYEQYF. For the CDR3, the DNA is TGTGCCAGCTCACCCAGACAGGGGCGCTCCTACGAGCAGTACTTC. This chain links TRBV18 with TRBJ2-7, with 8 bases aligning to TRBD1. Germline values: CDR1 KGHSH, CDR2 LQKENI. J was trimmed by 0 bases and V by 3 bases; bases with no gene match: 4. This CDR3 has 15 amino acids.

The chain uses TRBV3-1 (or the pseudogene TRBV3-2) and TRBJ2-7, with 11 bases identical to TRBD2. The CDR3 sequence is 15 residues long. V lost 4 bases, J lost 6 bases, and 8 bases stayed unmatched. CDR1 and CDR2 from the germline V gene are LGHDT and YNNKEL (reference sequence). CDR3 DNA sequence: TGTGCCAGCAGCCGGCTAGCGGGGGGATTCGTCGAGCAGTACTTC. This sequence encodes CASSRLAGGFVEQYF.

This chain connects TRBV5-1 to TRBJ2-1; TRBD1 might be the D (5 bases). Germline CDR1 and CDR2: SGHRS and YFSETQ. The CDR3 loop spans 15 amino acids. Trimming removed 2 bases from V and 0 bases from J, with 9 bases in between. This CDR3 is CASSFGASSYNEQFF. CDR3 nucleotide sequence: TGCGCCAGCAGCTTTGGGGCTAGCTCCTACAATGAGCAGTTCTTC. The complete variable domain, with remaining parts taken from reference TRBV5-1 and TRBJ2-1, reads KAGVTQTPRYLIKTRGQQVTLSCSPISGHRSVSWYQQTPGQGLQFLFEYFSETQRNKGNFPGRFSGRQFSNSRSEMNVSTLELGDSALYLCASSFGASSYNEQFFGPGTRLTVL.

CDR3 DNA: TGTGCCAGCGGACGGTTTGGAAACGAGCAGTACTTC. This sequence encodes CASGRFGNEQYF. This chain joins TRBV2 and TRBJ2-7; D call uncertain. Germline V gene data show CDR1 as SNHLY and CDR2 as FYNNEI. The CDR3 has 12 amino acids. The V gene lost 8 bases and the J gene lost 5 bases, with 13 bases spanning the gap.

The rearrangement joins TRBV9 to TRBJ2-5; 8 bases are a match to TRBD2. This CDR3 comprises 16 residues. V lost 0 bases, J lost 1 base, and 5 bases stayed unmatched. Germline values: CDR1 SGDLS, CDR2 YYNGEE. Here the CDR3 reads CASSVAGGRTQETQYF. The DNA of the CDR3 is TGTGCCAGCAGCGTAGCGGGGGGGAGAACCCAAGAGACCCAGTACTTC.

V gene TRBV19 combines with J gene TRBJ1-6; 7 bases agree with TRBD1. This CDR3 is 17 amino acids long. CDR1 is LNHDA, CDR2 SQIVND, per germline (reference sequence). Germline trimming cut 3 bases from V and 9 bases from J; bases unmatched to any gene: 14. Here the CDR3 DNA reads TGTGCCAGTAGTATCGACAGGGCTTGGGGAGGGAGTTCACCCCTCCACTTT. Translated, it gives CASSIDRAWGGSSPLHF.

The J gene is TRBJ1-5, the V gene TRBV6-2 or TRBV6-3, with D uncertain. CDR1 and CDR2 (germline): MNHEY, SVGEGT. Trimming stripped 2 bases from V and 5 bases from J, with 10 bases between. CDR3 length: 14 residues. DNA of the CDR3: TGTGCCAGCAGTTACCCTCGTTACGATCAGCCCCAGCATTTT. Its translation: CASSYPRYDQPQHF.

J is TRBJ2-1 and V is TRBV2; 13 bases match TRBD2. Losses at the gene ends were 5 bases for V and 4 bases for J; bases not matched to a gene: 8. CDR1 is SNHLY, CDR2 FYNNEI, per germline. The CDR3 length is 17 residues. The CDR3 loop is CASSYSGLAGVYNEQFF. The CDR3 nucleotides read TGTGCCAGCAGTTATAGTGGACTAGCGGGGGTGTACAATGAGCAGTTCTTC.

The chain is built from TRBV19 and TRBJ2-7, with D perhaps TRBD2 (6 bases). Deletions cut 5 bases from V and 7 bases from J, with 18 bases between. CDR3 length equals 14 residues. Germline loops: CDR1 LNHDA, CDR2 SQIVND (reference sequence). The CDR3 protein is CASSGWDSSSEQYF. The DNA for the CDR3 is TGTGCCAGTAGTGGATGGGACTCCTCGTCGGAGCAGTACTTC. Full variable domain (outside the CDR3, taken from reference TRBV19 and TRBJ2-7): DGGITQSPKYLFRKEGQNVTLSCEQNLNHDAMYWYRQDPGQGLRLIYYSQIVNDFQKGDIAEGYSVSREKKESFPLTVTSAQKNPTAFYLCASSGWDSSSEQYFGPGTRLTVT.

The chain links TRBV3-1 (or the pseudogene TRBV3-2) to TRBJ2-5; D not certain. V lost 0 bases and J lost 5, with 10 bases in between. The CDR3 loop spans 14 amino acids. Germline V lookup: CDR1 LGHDT, CDR2 YNNKEL (reference sequence). The CDR3 bases are TGTGCCAGCAGCCAAGAAGGCGGTTGGGAGACCCAGTACTTC. Its translation is CASSQEGGWETQYF.

The gene calls are TRBV23-1 and TRBJ1-5; D may be TRBD1 (5 bases). TRBV23-1 is labeled an ORF, and its function is uncertain. This CDR3 region has 15 residues. The CDR3 coding sequence is TGCGCGGGGAAGGGGCAGGGAAGGCGTCTTCAGCCCCAGCATTTT. It codes for CAGKGQGRRLQPQHF.

The rearrangement uses TRBV11-2 and TRBJ2-2, with D perhaps TRBD2 (6 bases). From germline, CDR1 is SGHAT and CDR2 FQNNGV. The CDR3 has 17 residues. V shed 1 base and J shed 1 base, with 13 bases lying between them. CDR3 coding DNA: TGTGCCAGCAGCTTAGCTAGCGCCCTGGGGAACACCGGGGAGCTGTTTTTT. This codes for CASSLASALGNTGELFF.

V is TRBV2 and J is TRBJ2-7; a weak D match, TRBD2 (6 bases). The CDR3 length is 15 residues. Germline lookup yields CDR1 SNHLY and CDR2 FYNNEI. The V gene lost 1 base and the J gene lost 2 bases, with 12 bases spanning the gap. CDR3 region: CASSEELAETYEQYF. DNA for the CDR3: TGTGCCAGCAGTGAAGAGTTAGCGGAAACCTACGAGCAGTACTTC.